The rows below give T cell receptor beta chains drawn from one sample of a study of blood T cell repertoires in COVID-19. The table came from immunoSEQ multiplex PCR; TCRdb's copy has only in-frame clones and leaves some out. Among some 350,000 clones listed, around 90% were seen once. Sequencing input: peripheral blood. The receptor set was obtained from a woman between 18 and 30 years old who had recovered from COVID-19. The CDR3 runs from the conserved cysteine through the conserved F or W. Each record gives: D gene, CDR3 length, J gene, V gene, clone size, CDR3 protein, CDR3 DNA. A D gene is named only where the DNA matches it firmly. Clone size is not always given. Where it is, it says once, few, many or a class for expanded clones.

>.|14|TRBJ1-2|TRBV10-3|.
CAIRETDAPLGYTF
TGTGCCATCAGAGAGACAGACGCCCCCCTTGGCTACACCTTC
>.|16|TRBJ2-1|TRBV15|.
CATSGQVGSRGNEQFF
TGTGCCACCAGCGGGCAAGTGGGTTCTCGAGGGAATGAGCAGTTCTTC
>.|13|TRBJ1-2|TRBV7-6|.
CASSPRRGWTYTF
TGTGCCAGCAGCCCGCGCAGGGGCTGGACCTACACCTTC
>.|14|TRBJ2-1|TRBV5-1|.
CASSLGISDNEQFF
TGCGCCAGCAGCTTGGGAATTAGTGATAATGAGCAGTTCTTC
>TRBD2|17|TRBJ2-1|TRBV9|.
CASSELSGRVSYNEQFF
TGTGCCAGCAGCGAATTATCCGGGAGGGTTTCCTACAATGAGCAGTTCTTC
>TRBD2|17|TRBJ2-1|TRBV7-2|.
CASSFLTGGSSYNEQFF
TGTGCCAGCAGCTTTTTGACGGGAGGGAGCTCCTACAATGAGCAGTTCTTC
>.|15|TRBJ1-1|TRBV27|.
CASMPGRGVNTEAFF
TGTGCCAGCATGCCGGGGAGGGGCGTGAACACTGAAGCTTTCTTT
>.|13|TRBJ1-2|TRBV6-6|once
CASSLTRNYGYTF
TGTGCCAGCAGTCTGACAAGAAACTATGGCTACACCTTC
>TRBD1|15|TRBJ2-4|TRBV5-4|once
CASSPGTAAKNIQYF
TGTGCCAGCAGCCCGGGGACAGCAGCCAAAAACATTCAGTACTTC
>TRBD2|17|TRBJ2-2|TRBV6-2/TRBV6-3|.
CASSRPTSGRASGELFF
TGTGCCAGCAGTAGACCTACTAGCGGGAGGGCCTCCGGGGAGCTGTTTTTT
>TRBD2|16|TRBJ2-3|TRBV6-5|.
CASSYDWRGSTDTQYF
TGTGCCAGCAGTTACGATTGGCGCGGGAGTACGGATACGCAGTATTTT
>.|15|TRBJ1-2|TRBV3-1/TRBV3-2|few
CASSHSSVELYGYTF
TGTGCCAGCAGCCATAGTTCGGTCGAACTCTATGGCTACACCTTC
>.|12|TRBJ1-1|TRBV29-1|.
CSVGWQNTEAFF
TGCAGCGTTGGATGGCAGAACACTGAAGCTTTCTTT
>.|13|TRBJ2-2|TRBV19|.
CASSGQPSGELFF
TGTGCCAGTAGTGGACAACCGTCCGGGGAGCTGTTTTTT
>TRBD2|17|TRBJ2-3|TRBV29-1|.
CSVGGTSGRHSTDTQYF
TGCAGCGTTGGGGGGACTAGCGGGAGGCATAGCACAGATACGCAGTATTTT
>TRBD2|18|TRBJ2-3|TRBV4-3|.
CASSQRPSGAGGTDTQYF
TGCGCCAGCAGCCAACGGCCTAGCGGGGCGGGGGGCACAGATACGCAGTATTTT
>TRBD1|11|TRBJ1-1|TRBV20-1|.
CSAGQVTEAFF
TGCAGTGCTGGACAGGTAACTGAAGCTTTCTTT
>.|16|TRBJ1-1|TRBV6-5|.
CASSYSRRAARTEAFF
TGTGCCAGCAGTTACTCTAGGCGGGCCGCGAGGACTGAAGCTTTCTTT
>.|16|TRBJ1-2|TRBV2|.
CASRAPRDTYFYGYTF
TGTGCCAGCAGGGCACCCAGGGACACCTATTTCTATGGCTACACCTTC
>.|15|TRBJ2-3|TRBV5-1|.
CASSLWTKGSDTQYF
TGCGCCAGCAGCCTGTGGACTAAAGGGTCAGATACGCAGTATTTT
>.|16|TRBJ1-1|TRBV5-8|.
CASSQDYLARNTEAFF
TGTGCCAGCAGCCAGGACTATCTGGCAAGAAACACTGAAGCTTTCTTT
>TRBD1|13|TRBJ2-3|TRBV27|.
CASSLGQTDTQYF
TGTGCCAGCAGTCTGGGACAGACAGATACGCAGTATTTT
>.|13|TRBJ2-5|TRBV12-3/TRBV12-4|.
CASNELPQETQYF
TGTGCCAGCAATGAACTACCCCAAGAGACCCAGTACTTC
>TRBD2|15|TRBJ2-1|TRBV27|.
CASSARTRLVDEQFF
TGTGCCAGCAGTGCCAGGACTAGGTTAGTGGATGAGCAGTTCTTC
>TRBD2|16|TRBJ2-5|TRBV18|.
CASSPEGGSIGETQYF
TGTGCCAGCTCACCAGAGGGCGGGAGTATCGGGGAGACCCAGTACTTC
>.|15|TRBJ1-3|TRBV9|.
CASSEVGVSRNTIYF
TGTGCCAGCAGTGAAGTAGGGGTTTCCCGAAACACCATATATTTT
>TRBD1|17|TRBJ2-3|TRBV28|.
CAGRDRGRGRSTDTQYF
TGTGCCGGTCGGGACAGAGGTAGGGGTCGATCCACAGATACGCAGTATTTT